This section outlines one TCR beta chain sequence together with its context. Its specificity is not known. Since all of the isolated RNA was reverse transcribed, expressed TCRB transcripts were what got sequenced. Profiling relied on immunoSEQ multiplex PCR, and the TCRdb table lists in-frame clones only, not all of them. The repertoire holds hundreds of thousands of clones, about 29% seen once, with about 0.06% in the top ten. Averaging around 110 mL, one heparinised blood draw was given by each donor. The data were taken from a study of beta chain features in type 1 diabetes. Overall study findings and caveats: In type 1 diabetes patients, VDJ junctions had fewer insertions; deletions at these junctions were more frequent. Researchers cautioned that cDNA sequencing could over-represent cells with high TCR expression.

The germline gives CDR1 SGHRS, CDR2 YFSETQ. The CDR3 extends over 15 amino acids. J lost 1 base, V lost 4 bases, and 7 bases had no gene match. The specimen was naive CD4+ T cells from blood. This sequence originates from a man aged 18 to 30 in good health. The rearrangement uses TRBV5-1 and TRBJ1-1; 7 nucleotides agree with TRBD1. DNA for the CDR3: TGCGCCAGCAGCAAGATGACAGGGCCGAACACTGAAGCTTTCTTT. Amino acids: CASSKMTGPNTEAFF.